These 8 T cell receptor beta chains share one sample of origin, sequenced in a study of shared clonotypes between healthy human individuals. Profiling relied on immunoSEQ multiplex PCR, and the TCRdb table lists in-frame clones only, not all of them. In the table there are about 110,000 clones, around 68% of which are singletons. Sequencing used memory CD8+ T cells sorted from blood. The subset is: CD45RO+ cells pooled with CCR7-negative TemRA cells. These receptors were obtained from a young woman in good health.

This rearrangement joins TRBV5-1 to TRBJ2-7, with 8 bases that match TRBD2. This CDR3 contains 15 residues. The germline CDR1 and CDR2 sequences are SGHRS and YFSETQ. The V segment lost 2 bases and the J segment 4 bases; nucleotides outside the gene matches: 8. CDR3 sequence: CASSFEGLDAYEQYF. DNA of the CDR3: TGCGCCAGCAGCTTCGAGGGACTAGACGCTTACGAGCAGTACTTC.

The J gene is TRBJ2-2, the V gene TRBV5-4; a weak D match, TRBD2 (5 bases). Germline V gene sequence: CDR1 SGHNT, CDR2 YYREEE (reference sequence). This CDR3 has 15 residues. V lost 4 bases and J lost 7, with 17 bases in between. Here the CDR3 reads CASSIGGRRVGELFF. The CDR3 DNA reads TGTGCCAGCAGCATCGGCGGGCGCCGAGTCGGGGAGCTGTTTTTT.

The chain uses TRBV7-2 and TRBJ1-2, with D maybe TRBD1 (5 bases). Trimming pared 0 bases from V and 2 bases from J, leaving 19 bases between. CDR3 length: 18 amino acids. Germline-derived CDR1 and CDR2 are SGHTA and FQGNSA. CDR3 in DNA: TGTGCCAGCAGCTTAGCCCCGGGGGGTTACAAAGTGAACTATGGCTACACCTTC. It encodes CASSLAPGGYKVNYGYTF.

The rearrangement joins TRBV15 to TRBJ1-3; D is possibly TRBD1 (6 bases). CDR3 size: 15 residues. The germline gives CDR1 LNHNV, CDR2 YYDKDF (reference sequence). Trimming cost V 4 bases and J 3 bases, with 13 bases left between them. The CDR3 here is CATSTNRDGGNTIYF. The CDR3 DNA reads as TGTGCCACCAGCACCAACAGGGACGGTGGAAACACCATATATTTT.

This sequence joins TRBV6-4 and TRBJ2-1; D is undetermined. This CDR3 comprises 13 residues. Trimming removed 4 bases from V and 0 bases from J, with 4 bases in between. Germline CDR1 reads MRHNA; CDR2 reads SNTAGT. CDR3 in DNA: TGTGCCAGCAGTGTAGCCTCCTACAATGAGCAGTTCTTC. Amino acids: CASSVASYNEQFF.

This clone was detected many times. The chain is built from TRBV6-1 and TRBJ1-5; TRBD1 might be the D (5 bases). The V gene lost 1 base and the J gene lost 2 bases, with 12 bases spanning the gap. CDR1 MNHNS and CDR2 SASEGT come from the germline V gene. The CDR3 has 16 amino acids. The CDR3 DNA reads as TGTGCCAGCAGTGAAGACGGGGGTTCGGGCAATCAGCCCCAGCATTTT. Protein sequence: CASSEDGGSGNQPQHF.

This clone showed up many times. The chain recombines TRBV19 with TRBJ2-7; D remains ambiguous. The CDR3 has 16 residues. CDR1 is LNHDA and CDR2 is SQIVND in the germline V gene (reference sequence). The germline V and J ends were trimmed by 2 bases and 3 bases, with 17 bases remaining between them. The CDR3 sequence: CASSISADGFNYEQYF. For the CDR3, the DNA is TGTGCCAGTAGTATATCCGCGGACGGGTTTAACTACGAGCAGTACTTC.

Note on this clone: It may be a read error: a sequence one base away is much more abundant. This chain joins TRBV6-4 and TRBJ2-2; 10 bases line up with TRBD2. V lost 4 bases, J lost 1 base, and 0 bases stayed unmatched. CDR1 is MRHNA and CDR2 is SNTAGT in the germline V gene. This CDR3 is built from 15 residues. DNA for the CDR3: TGTGCCAGCAGTGGGACTAGCGGGAACACCGGGGAGCTGTTTTTT. The encoded protein is CASSGTSGNTGELFF.